This note documents a single T cell receptor beta chain sequence. Its matching antigen is unknown. The assay was immunoSEQ multiplex PCR, and TCRdb's table has in-frame clones only and misses some. The sample lists hundreds of thousands of clones, 80% to 90% occurring once. The data were taken from a study of Ad26.COV2.S vaccination and SARS-CoV-2 variants. For the study at large: The Ad26.COV2.S arm of the COV1001 trial was where the donor was placed. Doses of Ad26.COV2.S were injected into muscle once or twice, 56 days apart. Study-wide results and caveats: Similar non-spike TCR breadth was seen in vaccine and placebo recipients. The placebo group had lower spike-specific TCR breadth than the vaccine recipients did.

The CDR3 runs to 16 residues. V gave up 6 bases and J gave up 9 bases; unmatched junction bases: 13. The germline gives CDR1 SNHLY, CDR2 FYNNEI. As to treatment: about 20 received Ad26.COV2.S at low or high dose, single or two shots; about 5 received placebo; per-sample allocation not given. Following the first vaccine or placebo injection, samples were taken on day 63. V gene TRBV2 combines with J gene TRBJ2-1, with TRBD2 matching 11 bases. The sample consisted of peripheral blood, taken in a trial of Ad26.COV2.S vaccine versus placebo. This receptor was obtained from a person between 18 and 65 years old who received the Ad26.COV2.S COVID-19 vaccine or a placebo. The DNA of the CDR3 is TGTGCCAGCAGCGCGAATCCGCTAGCGGGGGGAGGTGAGCAGTTCTTC. Translated: CASSANPLAGGGEQFF.